This T cell receptor (beta chain) was sequenced in a study of blood T cell repertoires in COVID-19. Study information: Samples of COVID-19 (acute and convalescent) were obtained from the United States, Italy and Spain.

The junction had 19 bases not matched to a gene; V was cut back by 5 bases and J by 5 bases. Germline lookup yields CDR1 SGHAT and CDR2 FQNNGV. The CDR3 spans 18 residues. Seattle patients were enrolled while actively infected and followed longitudinally. Sequenced by immunoSEQ multiplex PCR; TCRdb stores in-frame clones only, minus some. This sample yields approximately 250,000 clones, of which more than 85% are seen a single time; roughly 5% belongs to the top ten. The chain has TRBV11-2 and TRBJ2-7, with TRBD1 matching 9 bases. What was sequenced was peripheral blood. The receptor's source is an older woman with COVID-19, enrolled during active disease. The CDR3 sequence is CASSEQFGQGRFANEQYF. The CDR3 nucleotides read TGTGCCAGCAGCGAACAATTCGGACAGGGGCGATTTGCTAACGAGCAGTACTTC.